This T cell receptor beta chain was identified during a study of blood T cell repertoires in COVID-19. Study summary: Researchers got acute and convalescent COVID-19 samples from the United States, Italy and Spain. T cells, B-cell-depleted T cells, or PBMCs supplied cDNA or gDNA.

The V gene's germline CDR1 is LGHNA and CDR2 YSLEER. The CDR3 consists of 16 residues. V was pared by 0 bases and J by 0 bases, with 9 bases between. The count of this clone is one. Original data processing: The assay estimated nucleated cells by amplifying reference gene primers. Profiling relied on immunoSEQ multiplex PCR, and the TCRdb table lists in-frame clones only, not all of them. V and J calls and clone size come straight from that table; D and trimming were deduced from the DNA. The sample has roughly 65,000 clones, over 85% seen once; the top ten hold approximately 2.6%. This receptor was identified in a man between 65 and 80 years old with active COVID-19. The sequencing input was peripheral blood. V usage is TRBV4-3 and J usage is TRBJ1-3; D unclear. CDR3 in amino acids: CASSQDSGVSGNTIYF. Here the CDR3 DNA reads TGCGCCAGCAGCCAAGATTCGGGAGTCTCTGGAAACACCATATATTTT.